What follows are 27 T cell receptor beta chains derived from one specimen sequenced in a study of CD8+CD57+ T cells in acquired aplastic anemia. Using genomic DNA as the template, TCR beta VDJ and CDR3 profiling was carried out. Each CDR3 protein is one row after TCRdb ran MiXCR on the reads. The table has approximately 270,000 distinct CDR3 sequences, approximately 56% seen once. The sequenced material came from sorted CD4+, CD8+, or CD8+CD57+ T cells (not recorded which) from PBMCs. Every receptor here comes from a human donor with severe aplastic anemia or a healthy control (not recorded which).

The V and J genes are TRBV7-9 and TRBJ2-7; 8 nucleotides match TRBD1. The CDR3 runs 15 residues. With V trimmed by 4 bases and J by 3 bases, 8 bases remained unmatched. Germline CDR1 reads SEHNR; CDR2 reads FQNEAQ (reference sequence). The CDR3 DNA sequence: TGTGCCAGCAGCTCCCGGACAGGGACAGTCTACGAGCAGTACTTC. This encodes CASSSRTGTVYEQYF.

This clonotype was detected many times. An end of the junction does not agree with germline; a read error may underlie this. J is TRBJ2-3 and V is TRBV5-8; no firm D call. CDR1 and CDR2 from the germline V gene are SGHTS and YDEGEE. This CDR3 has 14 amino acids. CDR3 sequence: CASSLGQSTNTQYF. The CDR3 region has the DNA TGTGCCAGCAGCTTGGGGCAGAGCACAAATACGCAGTATTTT.

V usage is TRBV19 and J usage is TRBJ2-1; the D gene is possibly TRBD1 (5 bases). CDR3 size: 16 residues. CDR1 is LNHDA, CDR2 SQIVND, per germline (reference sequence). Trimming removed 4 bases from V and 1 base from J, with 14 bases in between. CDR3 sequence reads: CASSKWGRTSYNEQFF. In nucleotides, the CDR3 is TGTGCCAGTAGTAAGTGGGGCCGGACGTCCTACAATGAGCAGTTCTTC.

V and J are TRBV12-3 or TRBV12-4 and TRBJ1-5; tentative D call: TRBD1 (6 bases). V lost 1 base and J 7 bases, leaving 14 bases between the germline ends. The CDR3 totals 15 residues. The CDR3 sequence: CASSLVGGGHQPQHF. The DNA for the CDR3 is TGTGCCAGCAGTTTAGTGGGGGGGGGCCACCAGCCCCAGCATTTT.

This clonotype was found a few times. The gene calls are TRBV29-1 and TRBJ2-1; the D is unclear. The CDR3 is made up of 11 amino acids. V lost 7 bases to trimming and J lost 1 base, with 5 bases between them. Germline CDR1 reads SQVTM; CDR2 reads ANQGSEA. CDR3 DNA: TGCAGCGCCCTGTCCTACAATGAGCAGTTCTTC. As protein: CSALSYNEQFF.

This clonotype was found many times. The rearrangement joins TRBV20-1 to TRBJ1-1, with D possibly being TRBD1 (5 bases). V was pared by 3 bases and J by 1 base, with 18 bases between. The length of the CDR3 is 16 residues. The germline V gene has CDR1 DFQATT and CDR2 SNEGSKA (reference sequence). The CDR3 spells CSASNYRRHTNTEAFF. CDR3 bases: TGCAGTGCTAGCAACTACAGGCGCCATACGAACACTGAAGCTTTCTTT.

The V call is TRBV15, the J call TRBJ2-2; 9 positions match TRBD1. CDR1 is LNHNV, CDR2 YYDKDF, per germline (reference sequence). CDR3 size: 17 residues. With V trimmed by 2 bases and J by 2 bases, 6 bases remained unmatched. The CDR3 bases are TGTGCCACCAGCAGATCCGGACAGGGGCCCAACACCGGGGAGCTGTTTTTT. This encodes CATSRSGQGPNTGELFF.

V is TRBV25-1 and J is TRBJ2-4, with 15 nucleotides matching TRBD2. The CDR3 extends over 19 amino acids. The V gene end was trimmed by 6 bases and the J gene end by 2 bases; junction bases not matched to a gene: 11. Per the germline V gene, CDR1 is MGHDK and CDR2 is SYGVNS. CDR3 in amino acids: CASSIQGLAGGNTKNIQYF. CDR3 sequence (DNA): TGTGCCAGCAGCATACAGGGACTAGCGGGAGGAAACACCAAAAACATTCAGTACTTC.

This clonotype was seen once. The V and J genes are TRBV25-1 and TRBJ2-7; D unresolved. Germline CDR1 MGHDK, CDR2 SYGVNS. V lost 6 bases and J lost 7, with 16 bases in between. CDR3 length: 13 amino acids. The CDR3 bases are TGTGCCAGCAGCCTACTGGGTAACTATGAGCAGTACTTC. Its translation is CASSLLGNYEQYF.

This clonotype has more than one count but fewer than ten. The CDR3 protein is CASSKGGGLDSYEQYF. The CDR3 DNA follows: TGCGCCAGCAGCAAAGGGGGAGGTTTAGACTCCTACGAGCAGTACTTC. The rearrangement links TRBV4-1 to TRBJ2-7, with D perhaps TRBD1 or TRBD2 (6 bases each). The CDR3 is 16 residues long. From germline, CDR1 is MGHRA and CDR2 YSYEKL. V lost 5 bases to trimming and J lost 0 bases, with 17 bases between them.

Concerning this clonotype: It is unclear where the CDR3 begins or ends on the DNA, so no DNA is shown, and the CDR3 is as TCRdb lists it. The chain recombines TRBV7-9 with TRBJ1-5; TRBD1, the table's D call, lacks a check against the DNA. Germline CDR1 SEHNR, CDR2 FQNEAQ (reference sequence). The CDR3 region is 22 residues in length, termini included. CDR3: CASSVGQGANGKLFFGSGTQHF.

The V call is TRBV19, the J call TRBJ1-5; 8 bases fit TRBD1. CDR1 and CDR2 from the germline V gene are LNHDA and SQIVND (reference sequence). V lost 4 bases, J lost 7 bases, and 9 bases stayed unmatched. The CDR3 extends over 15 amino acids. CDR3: CASSTQGAEEQPQHF. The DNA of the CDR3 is TGTGCCAGTAGTACTCAGGGGGCAGAGGAGCAGCCCCAGCATTTT.

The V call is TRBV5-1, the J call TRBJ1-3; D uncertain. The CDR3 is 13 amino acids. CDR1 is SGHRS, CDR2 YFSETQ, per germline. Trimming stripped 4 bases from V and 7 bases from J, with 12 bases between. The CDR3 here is CASSALTGNTIYF. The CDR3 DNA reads TGCGCCAGCAGCGCGCTGACGGGGAACACCATATATTTT.

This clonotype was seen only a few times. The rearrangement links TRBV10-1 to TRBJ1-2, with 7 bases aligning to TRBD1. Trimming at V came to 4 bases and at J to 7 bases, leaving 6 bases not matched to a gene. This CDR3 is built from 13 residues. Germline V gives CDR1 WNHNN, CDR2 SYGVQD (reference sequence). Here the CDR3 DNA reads TGCGCCAGCAGTGGAGACAGGGTGGGTGGCTACACCTTC. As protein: CASSGDRVGGYTF.

For the CDR3, the DNA is TGTGCCAGGGGGAGGGCATGGACTAATGAAAAACTGTTTTTT. Its translation: CARGRAWTNEKLFF. This sequence joins TRBV19 and TRBJ1-4; D gene unclear. Germline V gene data show CDR1 as LNHDA and CDR2 as SQIVND (reference sequence). The CDR3 length is 14 residues. The V end lost 9 bases, the J end lost 2 bases, and 13 bases lay between the germline ends.

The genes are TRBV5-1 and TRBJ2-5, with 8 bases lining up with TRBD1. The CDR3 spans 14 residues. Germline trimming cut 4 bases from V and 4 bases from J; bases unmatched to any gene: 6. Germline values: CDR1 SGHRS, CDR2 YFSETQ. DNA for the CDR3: TGCGCCAGCAGCAAGACAGGGGCTCGAGAGACCCAGTACTTC. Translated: CASSKTGARETQYF.

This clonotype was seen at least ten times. CDR3 coding DNA: TGTGCCAGCAGCGTAGCTGTGGGGGGTGGCTATGGCTACACCTTC. Its protein product is CASSVAVGGGYGYTF. This chain uses TRBV9 with TRBJ1-2, with TRBD1 as a possible D gene (5 bases). V was pared by 0 bases and J by 4 bases, with 13 bases between. The germline CDR1 and CDR2 sequences are SGDLS and YYNGEE. The length of the CDR3 is 15 residues.

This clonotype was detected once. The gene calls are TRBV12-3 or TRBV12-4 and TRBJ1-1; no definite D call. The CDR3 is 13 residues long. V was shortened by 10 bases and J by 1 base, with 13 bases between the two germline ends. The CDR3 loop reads CATSTDRNTEAFF. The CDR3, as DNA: TGTGCCACGTCAACTGATCGGAACACTGAAGCTTTCTTT.

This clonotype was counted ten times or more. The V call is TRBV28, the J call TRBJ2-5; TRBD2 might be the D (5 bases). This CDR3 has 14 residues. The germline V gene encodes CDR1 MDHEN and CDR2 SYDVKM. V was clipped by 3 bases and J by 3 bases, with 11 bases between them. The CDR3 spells CASSFGRVKETQYF. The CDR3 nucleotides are TGTGCCAGCAGTTTTGGGCGGGTAAAAGAGACCCAGTACTTC.

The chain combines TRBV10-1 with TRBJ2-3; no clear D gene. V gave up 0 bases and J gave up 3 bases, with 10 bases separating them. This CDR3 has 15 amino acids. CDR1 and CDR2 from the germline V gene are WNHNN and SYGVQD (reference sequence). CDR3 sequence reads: CASSESSLSTDTQYF. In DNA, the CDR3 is TGCGCCAGCAGTGAGTCTAGCCTTAGTACAGATACGCAGTATTTT.

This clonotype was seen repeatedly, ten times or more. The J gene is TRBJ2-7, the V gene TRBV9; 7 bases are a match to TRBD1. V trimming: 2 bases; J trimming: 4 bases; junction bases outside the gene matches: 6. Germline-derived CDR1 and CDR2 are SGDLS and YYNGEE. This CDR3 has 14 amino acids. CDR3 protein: CASSVGTGEYEQYF. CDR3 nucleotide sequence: TGTGCCAGCAGCGTCGGTACAGGGGAATACGAGCAGTACTTC.

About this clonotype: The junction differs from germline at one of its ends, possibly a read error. In DNA form, the CDR3 reads TGTGCTAGCAGCACGGGGGGCGTAGATACGCAGTATTTT. It is translated as CASSTGGVDTQYF. This rearrangement joins TRBV7-7 to TRBJ2-3, with a tentative D call TRBD2 (7 bases). The length of the CDR3 is 13 residues. CDR1 is SSHAT and CDR2 is FNYEAQ in the germline V gene (reference sequence).

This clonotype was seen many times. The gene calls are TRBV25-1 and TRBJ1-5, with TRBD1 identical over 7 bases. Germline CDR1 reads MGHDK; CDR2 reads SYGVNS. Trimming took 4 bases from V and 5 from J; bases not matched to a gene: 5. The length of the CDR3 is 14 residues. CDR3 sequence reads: CASSVTGVHQPQHF. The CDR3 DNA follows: TGTGCCAGCAGTGTTACAGGGGTCCATCAGCCCCAGCATTTT.

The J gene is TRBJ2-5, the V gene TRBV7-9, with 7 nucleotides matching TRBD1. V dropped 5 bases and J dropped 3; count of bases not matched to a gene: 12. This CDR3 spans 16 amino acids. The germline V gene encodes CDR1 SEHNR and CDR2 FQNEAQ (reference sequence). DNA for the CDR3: TGTGCCAGCAGCCCTGCGTGGGGACAGTTTAAAGAGACCCAGTACTTC. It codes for CASSPAWGQFKETQYF.

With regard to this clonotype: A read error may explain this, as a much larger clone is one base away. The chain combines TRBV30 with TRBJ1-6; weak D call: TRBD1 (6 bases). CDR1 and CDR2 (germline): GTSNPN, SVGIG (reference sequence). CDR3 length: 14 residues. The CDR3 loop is CAFQGPVGSSPPHF. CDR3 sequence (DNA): TGTGCCTTCCAGGGGCCCGTCGGGAGTTCACCCCCCCACTTT.

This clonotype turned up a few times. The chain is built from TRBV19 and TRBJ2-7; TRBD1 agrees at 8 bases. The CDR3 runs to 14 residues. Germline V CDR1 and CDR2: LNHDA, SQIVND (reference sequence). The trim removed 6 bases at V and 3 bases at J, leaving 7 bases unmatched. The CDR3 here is CASRTQGVIYEQYF. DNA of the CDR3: TGTGCCAGTAGGACACAGGGGGTGATCTACGAGCAGTACTTC.

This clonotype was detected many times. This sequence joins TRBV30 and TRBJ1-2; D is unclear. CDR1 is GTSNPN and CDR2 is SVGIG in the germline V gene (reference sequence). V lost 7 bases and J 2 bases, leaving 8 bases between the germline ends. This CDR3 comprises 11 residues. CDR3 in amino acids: CASESNYGYTF. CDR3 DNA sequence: TGTGCCTCCGAATCGAACTATGGCTACACCTTC.